The following is a T cell receptor beta chain sequence with its context. This sample was included in a study of blood T cell repertoires in COVID-19. Study in general: There were acute and convalescent COVID-19 samples, and they came from the United States, Italy and Spain. The analysed material was cDNA or gDNA that came from T cells, B-cell-depleted T cells, or PBMCs.

Under the authors' procedure: Amplifying reference gene primers gave estimates of nucleated cell counts. Produced via immunoSEQ multiplex PCR; TCRdb's table is partial and in-frame only. V and J calls and clone size are copied from that table; D and trimming were computed from the DNA. The top ten hold around 6.9% of the sample, which has some 100,000 clones, roughly 90% seen once. V trimming: 2 bases; J trimming: 8 bases; junction bases outside the gene matches: 5. The CDR3 is 14 amino acids. Germline V gives CDR1 SGHRS, CDR2 YFSETQ. The TCR sequence derives from an older woman with acute or convalescent COVID-19. Sequenced: peripheral blood. This sequence joins TRBV5-1 and TRBJ1-2; 11 bases fit TRBD1. DNA of the CDR3: TGCGCCAGCAGCTTCGGACAGGGGGCGCCGGGCTACACCTTC. Protein: CASSFGQGAPGYTF.